The clone carrying this T cell receptor (beta chain) was seen a few times. The antigen remains undetermined. These data are taken from a study of T-cell memory formation after mild COVID-19. TCRdb ran MiXCR on the 5' RACE reads and lists one entry per CDR3 protein. The sample shows approximately 430,000 distinct CDR3 sequences, 20% to 25% of them seen only once. Study findings and constraints: Clones that contracted from day 15 to 85 had balanced CD4/CD8; later expanders were CD4+ biased.

Germline CDR1 is MNHEY and CDR2 is SMNVEV (reference sequence). Trimming removed 5 bases from V and 7 bases from J; junction bases left unmatched: 15. There are 16 residues in the CDR3. The chain has TRBV27 and TRBJ1-2, with 8 bases lining up with TRBD1. The sequence came from an adult woman who had mild COVID-19 (a few samples of this study predate the infection). Cell type and time point are not known. Sequenced sample: PBMCs or a T cell subset sorted from them (not recorded which). The CDR3 region is CASSAGTGFWVPGYTF. The CDR3, as DNA: TGTGCCAGCAGTGCCGGGACAGGTTTTTGGGTGCCTGGCTACACCTTC.